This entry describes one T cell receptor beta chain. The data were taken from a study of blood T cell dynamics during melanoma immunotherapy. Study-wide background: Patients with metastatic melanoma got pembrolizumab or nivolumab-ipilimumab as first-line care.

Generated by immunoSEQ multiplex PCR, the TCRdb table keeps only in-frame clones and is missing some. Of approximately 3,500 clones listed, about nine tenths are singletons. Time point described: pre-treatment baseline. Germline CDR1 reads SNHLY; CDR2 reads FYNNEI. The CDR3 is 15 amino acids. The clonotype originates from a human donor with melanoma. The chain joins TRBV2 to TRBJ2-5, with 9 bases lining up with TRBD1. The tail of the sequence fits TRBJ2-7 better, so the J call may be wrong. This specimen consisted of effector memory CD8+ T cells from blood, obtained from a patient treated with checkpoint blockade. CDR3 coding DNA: TGTGCCAGCAGTGAAGCAGCCGACAGGGGGTACGAGCAGTACTTC. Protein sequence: CASSEAADRGYEQYF.